This TCR beta chain stems from a study of T cell responses to AZD1222 COVID-19 vaccine. The table came from immunoSEQ multiplex PCR; TCRdb's copy has only in-frame clones and leaves some out. The sample includes approximately 150,000 clones, 85% to 95% of them seen just once. Germline V gives CDR1 SGHRS, CDR2 YFSETQ. The V gene lost 0 bases and the J gene lost 0 bases, with 7 bases spanning the gap. The CDR3 loop spans 16 amino acids. The sequence was obtained from an adult in good health. This chain connects TRBV5-1 to TRBJ1-6; D is unresolved. Sample: peripheral blood, taken on day 0 of AZD1222 vaccination. The CDR3 nucleotides are TGCGCCAGCAGCTTGGCCGGGGACTCCTATAATTCACCCCTCCACTTT. Encoded protein: CASSLAGDSYNSPLHF.